This TCR beta chain was obtained from a study of blood T cell dynamics during melanoma immunotherapy. Study context: Standard first-line treatment here was pembrolizumab or nivolumab plus ipilimumab in metastatic melanoma.

Notes on the study in general: Disease-control patients' PBMC repertoires became either more clonal or more diverse at W3. Clones driving repertoire changes may be melanoma-specific or general immune activation.

There are 15 residues in the CDR3. The germline V gene has CDR1 SGHNT and CDR2 YYREEE (reference sequence). The ends were cut back, 4 bases at V and 7 bases at J, with 18 bases in the middle. Concerning this clone: Its antigen remains unknown.

Time point indicated: week 3, after first cycle of checkpoint inhibitor. Repertoires were generated with immunoSEQ multiplex PCR, while TCRdb's copy carries only in-frame clones and drops some. Of approximately 11,000 clones listed, 89% are singletons. The source is a human donor with melanoma. The sample here was blood, taken from a patient treated with checkpoint blockade. The V call is TRBV5-4, the J call TRBJ2-1; D tentatively fits TRBD1 or TRBD2 (6 bases each). Here the CDR3 reads CASSAPGGSSNEQFF. The CDR3 nucleotides read TGTGCCAGCAGCGCCCCCGGGGGCTCCTCGAATGAGCAGTTCTTC.